This entry is about one T cell receptor (beta chain). Its antigen is unknown. The cohort was made up of 666 healthy bone marrow donors. At the time of sampling, all cohort members were nominally healthy, though unrecorded immune exposures were likely present. The donor tested CMV seronegative, placing the donor among the 350 or so seronegative members of the cohort. Every donor gave a peripheral blood sample, and the peripheral blood mononuclear cells from that sample were used for TCR beta sequencing. Genomic DNA was extracted from the blood cell samples with the Qiagen DNeasy Blood Extraction Kit. The sample belongs to a study of cytomegalovirus exposure and HLA in healthy donors (dated by TCRdb to 2016 to 2017). General notes on the study: According to an earlier analysis of several hundred of the donors, some 180 million T cells yielded 117 million unique TCR beta sequences and more than 250 Gb of sequence data. An early release that covered some 640 HLA-typed donors contained approximately 300 gigabases of sequencing data and roughly 84 million unique TCR sequences. Of the roughly 410 genotyped donors, less than 90% were placed in the genetic ancestry cluster associated with self-reported Caucasian donors. The aim of the study was to test whether cataloging public T cell receptors could identify signatures of past pathogen exposure. The study profiled the T cell repertoires of under 850 subjects by immunosequencing and related them to cytomegalovirus serostatus. Along with the roughly 700-subject first cohort, a separate validation cohort of over a hundred different subjects was used. To predict cytomegalovirus infection status, the study brought together high-throughput TCR immunosequencing, statistical association of individual TCRs with disease status, and machine learning. To study patterns of TCR occurrence, a later analysis re-analyzed previously published TCR beta repertoires from 550 to 800 donors and added high-resolution HLA genotyping. The later analysis used no new phenotypic data to find candidate immune exposures, relying instead on TCR beta sequences and their occurrence across donors. To decide whether each TCR beta V gene segment behaved as functional or pseudogenic, an earlier analysis of over 500 of the donors relied on high-throughput TCR beta sequencing. Donor age, sex, ethnicity and CMV serostatus were compiled together with the repertoire data. In a later genetic analysis, genome-wide SNP genotypes for 398 of the 666 donors were used, and that subset was treated as a discovery cohort. Every repertoire in the discovery cohort had been generated on one and the same sequencing platform. Class I and class II HLA loci were covered by the typing at four-digit resolution. Typing coverage varied by locus: about 629-640 donors for A, B, C, DRB1 and DQB1; roughly 560 for DQA1; about 600 for DPA1; fewer than 480 for DPB1. About five DR-DQ haplotypes were treated as single units for association and clustering because of strong linkage in the cohort. Among about 400 genotyped donors of the cohort, an average of approximately 220,000 unique TCR beta nucleotide sequences was sequenced per donor, of which 15% to 20% were non-productive.

Libraries were prepared through the immunoSEQ multiplex PCR assay. The multiplex PCR relied on a mix of 60 forward primers for TCR Vbeta segments and 13 reverse primers for TCR Jbeta segments. The CDR3 region of rearranged TCR beta genes was amplified from genomic DNA by a multiplex PCR assay. On the Illumina HiSeq System, the amplified TCR beta libraries were sequenced as 87-base-pair reads. Turning to the authors' computational methods: In a later analysis, tens of millions of unique TCR beta chains were counted across the 500 to 850 repertoires, and approximately 11 million of these chains were shared by at least two donors. A nearest-neighbor algorithm error-corrected the raw reads and collapsed the reads into unique sequences, merging closely related sequences to remove PCR and sequencing errors. Alignment of CDR3 sequences to IMGT reference sequences was used to assign V, D and J gene segments. For a sequence to be retained, at least a six-nucleotide match to both a V gene segment and a J gene segment was required. A rearrangement counted as productive if the CDR3 had no stop codons and remained in frame with V and J, and every other rearrangement counted as non-productive. CDR3 was defined according to IMGT convention as the region running from the second conserved V-encoded cysteine to the conserved J-encoded phenylalanine. The earlier analysis of about 590 of the donors excluded sequences that lacked an unambiguous match to a single V gene segment. An earlier analysis of approximately 590 of the donors called V segments functional above 56.7% productive rearrangements and segregating when the between-donor standard deviation exceeded 5%. To diagnose cytomegalovirus status from the catalog of TCR beta chain sequences, a statistical classification framework was built. V and J gene assignment, in a later analysis, came from comparing TCR nucleotide sequences with IMGT/GENE-DB human TR gene sequences. The TCRdist pipeline was used in a later analysis to assign CDR3 sequences and most-parsimonious VDJ recombination scenarios. In a later analysis, every TCR beta chain was defined by the combination of its CDR3 amino acid sequence and its V-gene family, and reads without a unique V-gene family were dropped. To address suspected cross-contamination and a sequencing artifact, a later analysis removed under 600 highly shared, low-generation-probability nucleotide sequences. A later analysis calculated a clonal expansion index for each public chain from normalized within-repertoire ranks of inferred template counts. A later analysis computed generation probabilities with a VDJ recombination model fitted to out-of-frame rearrangements, and checked the results against IGoR. In a later analysis, hypergeometric tests were used to score TCR-TCR, TCR-HLA and TCR-CMV co-occurrence, with a repertoire-size bias correction applied to TCR pairs. In a later analysis, false discovery rates were estimated by permuting HLA or CMV assignments 20 times. In a later analysis, co-occurring TCRs were grouped using DBSCAN, with TCRdist sequence similarity added in when clustering inside HLA-allele-positive subsets. Co-occurrence clustering excluded repertoires with fewer than 30,000 or more than 120,000 public chains, plus five with anomalous nucleotide sharing. In TCRdb, the immuneACCESS table is reduced to in-frame sequences with V and J assigned. These tables do not hold every clone; where another copy was compared, an unresolved V gene accounts for under half, and the others remain unexplained. Clonal size and the V and J genes are those of that table, whereas D and trimming came from the DNA. The sample's records list about 39,000 clones. The ten largest clonotypes hold around 3.8% of the sample.

Beyond this particular receptor, the publication reports: In a later analysis, over 15,000 TCR beta sequences were associated with specific HLA alleles at a false discovery rate of 0.05. Correlated functional status among segregating V segments might reflect linkage disequilibrium, but an unknown experimental factor could not be ruled out. CMV serostatus was the only immune exposure information available for the cohort. A total of some 180 TCR beta chains were listed by the study as associated with cytomegalovirus. While some public TCRs were present in many individuals, most TCR sequences turned up only very rarely across donors. The authors suggested that the approach could potentially be generalized to other disease states and immunological phenotypes. Assigning TCR associations to individual alleles was difficult when HLA alleles, especially DR and DQ, strongly co-occurred. Only TCR beta chains were sequenced in this cohort, and the absence of alpha or paired-chain data limited detectable features. In a later analysis, HLA-associated TCR beta chains were found to be more clonally expanded and to have lower generation probabilities than equally common non-associated chains. In an earlier analysis of about 600 of the donors, most TCR beta V segments appeared in productive rearrangements about 87% or about 30% of the time, broadly matching IMGT annotations. Several of the top co-occurrence clusters appeared to be linked to parvovirus B19, influenza, CMV and Epstein-Barr virus, according to a later analysis. A further reported finding was that TCR beta sequences accurately predicted the HLA-A and HLA-B alleles for most subjects in the first cohort. In vitro tests confirmed that three of the cytomegalovirus-associated TCR beta chains recognize cytomegalovirus antigens. Roughly uniform sequencing depth across donors was assumed in presence/absence analyses, although this assumption may not hold. Because HLA typing was missing for some donors at each locus, association tests included only the typed subset. In a later genetic analysis, fewer N-insertions in productive TCRs were reported among donors in an Asian-associated ancestry cluster than the approximately 710-donor mean. The classifier was reported to diagnose cytomegalovirus status with high specificity and sensitivity in both the original cohort and the validation cohort. A later analysis found that most CMV-associated TCR beta chains appeared HLA-restricted, with HLA associations seemingly driven largely by CMV exposure. According to a later analysis, TCR association rates differed among HLA loci, with DRB1 alleles showing the most associated TCRs and HLA-C alleles showing the fewest. Fewer than 20 rarely observed V segments, including chromosome 9 orphons, were excluded from the earlier analysis of several hundred of the donors because counts were too low. A cluster of highly shared sequence variants was judged likely to represent a technical artifact of the sequencing pipeline. An association between a missense DCLRE1C variant and V-gene and J-gene trimming of TCR beta chains was found in a later genetic analysis and replicated in an independent cohort. The 87-base-pair reads could not distinguish some IMGT-functional V segments, including TRBV6-2 and TRBV6-3, so those segments were excluded.

CDR1 and CDR2 (GTSNPN, SVGIG) derive from the germline V gene (reference sequence). There are 15 amino acids in the CDR3, from cysteine to phenylalanine inclusive. The only DNA kept is the CDR3, 45 bases in frame from the first base. V trim: 5 bases; J trim: 8 bases; unmatched bases: 13. The chain was built from TRBV30 and TRBJ1-4; 8 bases in the middle match TRBD1. This clonotype was obtained from a male donor in good health and CMV-seronegative. Sequencing was performed on PBMCs. The encoded CDR3 is CAWGRRDRGGEKLFF. The nucleotides are TGTGCCTGGGGCCGCAGAGACAGGGGAGGCGAAAAACTGTTTTTT.